Below are 10 T cell receptor beta chains sequenced from a single sample in a study of blood T cell repertoires in COVID-19 (dated by TCRdb to the early 2020s). Libraries were made using the immunoSEQ multiplex PCR assay. Drawn from immuneACCESS, this table holds only the in-frame rearrangements with V and J called that TCRdb kept. Clones are partly lost; checked studies trace under half to an unresolved V gene and leave the rest unexplained. The sample contains tens of thousands of clones, less than 90% of them found a single time. Clones ranked in the top ten supply roughly a sixth of the sample. The sample taken for sequencing was peripheral blood. These receptors all come from a woman older than 75 with acute or convalescent COVID-19.

The chain uses TRBV4-1 and TRBJ2-3; 8 bases match TRBD2. With V trimmed by 1 base and J by 2 bases, 14 bases remained unmatched. This CDR3 is built from 19 residues. From germline, CDR1 is MGHRA and CDR2 YSYEKL. CDR3 protein: CASSQVEGLGGGSTDTQYF. The CDR3 DNA is TGCGCCAGCAGCCAAGTCGAGGGACTTGGCGGGGGGTCCACAGATACGCAGTATTTT.

J is TRBJ1-6 and V is TRBV28, with D maybe TRBD1 (6 bases). V lost 5 bases to trimming and J lost 14 bases, with 13 bases between them. Germline-derived CDR1 and CDR2 are MDHEN and SYDVKM. This CDR3 spans 12 amino acids. CDR3 bases: TGTGCCAGCAGTCCGGACAGCGGCTCCCTCCACTTT. Its translation is CASSPDSGSLHF.

The chain recombines TRBV5-1 with TRBJ2-3, with TRBD1 matching over 8 bases. The V gene's germline CDR1 is SGHRS and CDR2 YFSETQ. Trimming at V came to 7 bases and at J to 2 bases, leaving 9 bases not matched to a gene. The CDR3 consists of 15 residues. CDR3 in DNA: TGCGCCAGCTTTGGCGGGACAGGTCTCACAGATACGCAGTATTTT. Protein sequence: CASFGGTGLTDTQYF.

V and J are TRBV19 and TRBJ2-7; 10 bases align to TRBD1. Trimming removed 5 bases from V and 6 bases from J; junction bases left unmatched: 7. The CDR3 has 14 amino acids. Germline V gene lookup returns CDR1 LNHDA and CDR2 SQIVND (reference sequence). The CDR3 nucleotides read TGTGCCAGTAGTCCCGGGACAGGGGTAGGCGAGCAGTACTTC. Translation: CASSPGTGVGEQYF.

Note on this clone: Germline and junction disagree at one end, which may indicate a read error. The chain combines TRBV12-5 with TRBJ1-5; 9 bases match TRBD1. The V gene's germline CDR1 is LGHNT and CDR2 FRNRAP. CDR3 length: 17 residues. Here the CDR3 reads CASGLVLGTGHNQPQHF. The CDR3 DNA reads TGTGCTAGTGGATTGGTCCTCGGGACAGGGCACAATCAGCCCCAGCATTTT.

The chain employs TRBV10-3 and TRBJ2-7; D might be TRBD1 (6 bases). This CDR3 spans 13 amino acids. Germline V gene lookup returns CDR1 ENHRY and CDR2 SYGVKD. V was trimmed by 6 bases and J by 2 bases, leaving 11 bases between them. The CDR3 bases are TGTGCCATCAGACGGGACACAGCCTACGAGCAGTACTTC. Translated, it gives CAIRRDTAYEQYF.

The rearrangement links TRBV5-6 to TRBJ1-2; 7 nucleotides line up with TRBD1. V lost 4 bases to trimming and J lost 6 bases; unmatched junction nucleotides: 6. Germline assignment: CDR1 SGHDT and CDR2 YYEEEE. The CDR3 runs to 13 residues. The CDR3: CASSGGQKDGYTF. The DNA for the CDR3 is TGTGCCAGCAGCGGGGGACAGAAAGATGGCTACACCTTC.

J is TRBJ2-1 and V is TRBV6-5; D unresolved. Germline V gene data show CDR1 as MNHEY and CDR2 as SVGAGI. Trimming removed 5 bases at V and 6 bases at J, with 8 bases between. The CDR3 runs to 12 residues. CDR3 residues: CASSPQLNEQFF. In DNA form, the CDR3 reads TGTGCCAGCAGTCCACAGCTCAATGAGCAGTTCTTC.

The sample holds one count of this clone. This chain joins TRBV29-1 and TRBJ2-7; D gene uncertain. The CDR3 totals 12 residues. Per the germline V gene, CDR1 is SQVTM and CDR2 is ANQGSEA. Trimming shortened V by 3 bases and J by 0 bases, and 6 bases separated the two germline ends. The CDR3 reads CSVDNNSYEQYF. CDR3 DNA: TGCAGCGTTGATAACAACTCCTACGAGCAGTACTTC.

The chain has TRBV15 and TRBJ1-1; tentatively, D is TRBD1 (6 bases). CDR1 is LNHNV and CDR2 is YYDKDF in the germline V gene (reference sequence). V lost 3 bases and J 5 bases, leaving 13 bases between the germline ends. The CDR3 runs 14 residues. Here the CDR3 DNA reads TGTGCCACCAGCAGCCCGCGGGGGCGAACTGAAGCTTTCTTT. It is translated as CATSSPRGRTEAFF.